The clone carrying this T cell receptor beta chain was seen just once. Germline CDR1 is SGHKS and CDR2 is YYEKEE (reference sequence). This CDR3 has 13 amino acids. V lost 4 bases, J lost 5 bases, and 13 bases lay in between. Some clones are missing from TCRdb's copy, which holds only in-frame ones; the method was immunoSEQ multiplex PCR. The sample shows 90,000 to 100,000 clones, 82% of them seen only once. The source of the sample is a study of blood T cell repertoires in COVID-19. Sequencing was carried out using peripheral blood. The chain uses TRBV5-5 and TRBJ2-7, with D possibly TRBD2 on 7 matching bases. This TCR derives from a man older than 75 with acute or convalescent COVID-19. The CDR3 spells CASSLPGGDEQYF. CDR3 in DNA: TGTGCCAGCAGCCTCCCGGGGGGCGACGAGCAGTACTTC.